The 30 T cell receptor beta chains below come from one sample, sequenced in a study of cytomegalovirus exposure and HLA in healthy donors. PCR involved 60 Vbeta and 13 Jbeta primers. Data came from immunoSEQ multiplex PCR; TCRdb stores just in-frame clones and leaves some out. This table has 180,000 or so clones, 60% to 80% appearing once. Sequenced input: PBMCs. The receptors come from a man aged 40-49 years in good health and CMV-seropositive.

V and J are TRBV6-4 and TRBJ2-3, with 7 bases identical to TRBD2. This CDR3 is built from 15 residues. Looked up from germline, CDR1 is MRHNA and CDR2 is SNTAGT. V dropped 2 bases and J dropped 6; count of bases not matched to a gene: 8. The CDR3 spells CASSDRPGGGDTQYF. CDR3 sequence (DNA): TGTGCCAGCAGTGACCGTCCGGGAGGAGGCGATACGCAGTATTTT.

This chain uses TRBV27 with TRBJ1-5; 7 bases match TRBD1. V dropped 6 bases and J dropped 5; count of bases not matched to a gene: 1. The CDR3 runs to 12 residues. The germline gives CDR1 MNHEY, CDR2 SMNVEV (reference sequence). In DNA, the CDR3 is TGTGCCAGCAGGACAGGGCATCAGCCCCAGCATTTT. Amino acids: CASRTGHQPQHF.

This clone turned up a few times. The gene calls are TRBV5-1 and TRBJ2-2; TRBD1 matches at 7 bases. This CDR3 is built from 13 residues. The germline V gene has CDR1 SGHRS and CDR2 YFSETQ. V shed 4 bases and J 6 bases; nucleotides not matched to a gene: 3. The chain's CDR3 is CASSPTGAGELFF. The CDR3 DNA reads TGCGCCAGCAGCCCCACAGGGGCCGGGGAGCTGTTTTTT.

The chain joins TRBV4-1 to TRBJ1-5; maybe TRBD1 (5 bases). Germline CDR1 is MGHRA and CDR2 is YSYEKL. The V end lost 1 base, the J end lost 1 base, and 14 bases lay between the germline ends. The CDR3 is 17 amino acids. CDR3 nucleotide sequence: TGCGCCAGCAGCCAAGCCCCACCCGACAGAAGCAATCAGCCCCAGCATTTT. It is translated as CASSQAPPDRSNQPQHF.

The chain links TRBV11-3 to TRBJ2-5; 10 bases match TRBD2. Germline trimming cut 6 bases from V and 1 base from J; bases unmatched to any gene: 2. Germline V lookup: CDR1 SGHNT, CDR2 YENEEA. The CDR3 is 14 amino acids. CDR3 coding DNA: TGTGCCAGCAGTCGGACTAGCGGCCAAGAGACCCAGTACTTC. This codes for CASSRTSGQETQYF.

CDR3 DNA sequence: TGTGCCAGCAGTTACCGCCCAGGACAGGGAGAGACCCAGTACTTC. Encoded protein: CASSYRPGQGETQYF. The V call is TRBV28, the J call TRBJ2-5; 8 bases map to TRBD1. This CDR3 has 15 residues. CDR1 is MDHEN and CDR2 is SYDVKM in the germline V gene. The trim removed 4 bases at V and 4 bases at J, leaving 8 bases unmatched.

This rearrangement joins TRBV18 to TRBJ1-1; TRBD1 agrees at 7 bases. Germline V lookup: CDR1 KGHSH, CDR2 LQKENI. The CDR3 extends over 14 amino acids. J was trimmed by 0 bases and V by 6 bases; bases with no gene match: 4. The CDR3 bases are TGTGCCAGCTCCCGAGGGGGCGTGAACACTGAAGCTTTCTTT. It codes for CASSRGGVNTEAFF. Looking up the rest from reference TRBV18 and TRBJ1-1 gives the full variable domain: NAGVMQNPRHLVRRRGQEARLRCSPMKGHSHVYWYRQLPEEGLKFMVYLQKENIIDESGMPKERFSAEFPKEGPSILRIQQVVRGDSAAYFCASSRGGVNTEAFFGQGTRLTVV.

The chain recombines TRBV9 with TRBJ2-7; D unresolved. This CDR3 is 14 amino acids long. Germline V CDR1 and CDR2: SGDLS, YYNGEE. V gave up 2 bases and J gave up 3 bases, with 12 bases separating them. CDR3 loop: CASSVGKSGYEQYF. The CDR3 nucleotides read TGTGCCAGCAGCGTCGGTAAGTCAGGCTACGAGCAGTACTTC.

The chain couples TRBV9 to TRBJ1-1; 9 nucleotides line up with TRBD1. CDR1 is SGDLS, CDR2 YYNGEE, per germline. Germline trimming cut 3 bases from V and 3 bases from J; bases unmatched to any gene: 24. The CDR3 runs 21 residues. CDR3 DNA sequence: TGTGCCAGCAGCGCCCACCTGGACAGGGGCCTCTCTCCCGGGAGGGACACTGAAGCTTTCTTT. Encoded protein: CASSAHLDRGLSPGRDTEAFF.

This CDR3 reads CASTNAGTSGSEQFF. The DNA of the CDR3 is TGTGCCAGCACCAACGCCGGGACTAGCGGGTCTGAGCAGTTCTTC. This chain joins TRBV11-3 and TRBJ2-1, with TRBD2 matching 12 bases. Germline V lookup: CDR1 SGHNT, CDR2 YENEEA. CDR3 length: 15 amino acids. The J segment lost 9 bases and the V segment lost 7 bases, leaving 10 bases of the junction unmatched.

This clone was recorded a few times. The chain links TRBV10-3 to TRBJ2-7; D is possibly TRBD2 (5 bases). Trimming pared 6 bases from V and 6 bases from J, leaving 9 bases between. The CDR3 has 11 residues. Germline V gene sequence: CDR1 ENHRY, CDR2 SYGVKD. The CDR3 is CAIRGAAEQYF. CDR3 DNA sequence: TGTGCCATCAGGGGAGCGGCCGAGCAGTACTTC.

This rearrangement joins TRBV5-1 to TRBJ1-2; D is ambiguous. In germline, CDR1 is SGHRS, CDR2 YFSETQ. The V end lost 4 bases, the J end lost 0 bases, and 4 bases lay between the germline ends. The CDR3 extends over 12 amino acids. The CDR3 loop is CASSDTNYGYTF. The CDR3 DNA follows: TGCGCCAGCAGCGACACTAACTATGGCTACACCTTC.

The chain has TRBV28 and TRBJ1-2, with TRBD1 identical over 8 bases. From germline, CDR1 is MDHEN and CDR2 SYDVKM. After removal of 10 bases from V and 5 bases from J, the junction contained 9 bases not matched to a gene. The CDR3 has 13 residues. The CDR3 reads CATPQGAGYGYTF. The CDR3, as DNA: TGTGCCACTCCCCAGGGGGCAGGATATGGCTACACCTTC.

The chain couples TRBV7-7 to TRBJ2-7; the D gene is possibly TRBD1 (6 bases). The length of the CDR3 is 15 residues. Per germline, CDR1 SSHAT and CDR2 FNYEAQ (reference sequence). V was cut by 4 bases and J by 4 bases, with 17 bases left in between. The CDR3 sequence is CASSYQGSWGYEQYF. CDR3 DNA sequence: TGTGCCAGCAGCTATCAGGGGAGTTGGGGGTACGAGCAGTACTTC.

The chain has TRBV11-2 and TRBJ2-5, with D unclear. V lost 4 bases to trimming and J lost 0 bases, with 6 bases between them. This CDR3 has 13 residues. In germline, CDR1 is SGHAT, CDR2 FQNNGV. The chain's CDR3 is CASSSGDQETQYF. The CDR3 DNA follows: TGTGCCAGCAGCTCAGGTGACCAAGAGACCCAGTACTTC.

This chain links TRBV29-1 with TRBJ2-5; TRBD1 might be the D (5 bases). The CDR3 is 13 amino acids. The germline CDR1 and CDR2 sequences are SQVTM and ANQGSEA. V was pared by 6 bases and J by 0 bases, with 11 bases between. CDR3 DNA: TGCAGCGTCCGCCGACAGTACCAAGAGACCCAGTACTTC. Translated, it gives CSVRRQYQETQYF.

DNA of the CDR3: TGTGCCAGCAGTTGGGGACAGGGGGTCTCTCAGCCCCAGCATTTT. As protein: CASSWGQGVSQPQHF. The chain has TRBV28 and TRBJ1-5; TRBD1 agrees at 11 bases. With V trimmed by 4 bases and J by 6 bases, 5 bases remained unmatched. CDR1 is MDHEN, CDR2 SYDVKM, per germline. The CDR3 loop spans 15 amino acids.

This chain uses TRBV9 with TRBJ2-2; TRBD1 matches at 9 bases. The J segment lost 4 bases and the V segment lost 2 bases, leaving 6 bases of the junction unmatched. Germline CDR1 and CDR2: SGDLS and YYNGEE. The CDR3 extends over 16 amino acids. The CDR3 nucleotides read TGTGCCAGCAGCGTCGAGACAGGGGGGGGCACCGGGGAGCTGTTTTTT. Protein product: CASSVETGGGTGELFF.

The chain uses TRBV2 and TRBJ1-5; tentative D call: TRBD1 (6 bases). The CDR3 length is 14 residues. V was cut by 6 bases and J by 1 base, with 10 bases left in between. Looked up from germline, CDR1 is SNHLY and CDR2 is FYNNEI. This CDR3 is CASRLDSSNQPQHF. The DNA for the CDR3 is TGTGCCAGCAGATTGGACAGCAGCAATCAGCCCCAGCATTTT. Drawing the rest from reference TRBV2 and TRBJ1-5, the complete variable domain is EPEVTQTPSHQVTQMGQEVILRCVPISNHLYFYWYRQILGQKVEFLVSFYNNEISEKSEIFDDQFSVERPDGSNFTLKIRSTKLEDSAMYFCASRLDSSNQPQHFGDGTRLSIL.

This clone occurred once. The V and J genes are TRBV5-1 and TRBJ2-7; TRBD2 matches 9 bases. The CDR3 runs to 13 residues. The V and J ends lost 6 bases and 1 base, in that order; junction bases with no gene match: 2. Germline values: CDR1 SGHRS, CDR2 YFSETQ. CDR3 coding DNA: TGCGCCAGCATGACTAGCGGTTCCTACGAGCAGTACTTC. Translating it yields CASMTSGSYEQYF.

The chain carries TRBV18 and TRBJ2-3; 9 positions agree with TRBD2. This CDR3 contains 18 residues. Germline values: CDR1 KGHSH, CDR2 LQKENI. The junction had 15 bases not matched to a gene; V was cut back by 4 bases and J by 4 bases. CDR3 nucleotide sequence: TGTGCCAGCTCACAAACGCGGGCGGTAGCGGGAGAGGCAGATACGCAGTATTTT. The encoded protein is CASSQTRAVAGEADTQYF.

The gene calls are TRBV5-1 and TRBJ1-2; no definite D call. V was shortened by 1 base and J by 7 bases, with 11 bases between the two germline ends. The CDR3 totals 13 residues. The germline CDR1 and CDR2 sequences are SGHRS and YFSETQ. CDR3 sequence reads: CASSLIPGGGYTF. DNA for the CDR3: TGCGCCAGCAGCTTGATACCAGGAGGTGGCTACACCTTC.

V gene TRBV11-3 combines with J gene TRBJ2-2; 8 bases line up with TRBD1. The length of the CDR3 is 15 residues. In germline, CDR1 is SGHNT, CDR2 YENEEA. Unmatched junction bases numbered 7, after V lost 4 bases and J lost 6 bases. CDR3 sequence: CASSSKPQGAGELFF. The CDR3 bases are TGTGCCAGCAGCTCAAAGCCACAGGGGGCCGGGGAGCTGTTTTTT. The variable domain in full, completed from reference TRBV11-3 and TRBJ2-2, reads EAGVVQSPRYKIIEKKQPVAFWCNPISGHNTLYWYLQNLGQGPELLIRYENEEAVDDSQLPKDRFSAERLKGVDSTLKIQPAELGDSAVYLCASSSKPQGAGELFFGEGSRLTVL.

The chain has TRBV5-6 and TRBJ2-1; TRBD2 matches 8 bases. The CDR3 is 15 residues long. With 1 base clipped from V and 5 bases from J, the junction kept 5 bases outside the gene matches. The germline V gene encodes CDR1 SGHDT and CDR2 YYEEEE. The CDR3 DNA follows: TGTGCCAGCAGCTTGCGGCTAGCGGGCGACAATGAGCAGTTCTTC. This codes for CASSLRLAGDNEQFF.

The J gene is TRBJ1-2, the V gene TRBV28; 7 bases are shared with TRBD1. The CDR3 runs to 15 residues. The trim removed 2 bases at V and 8 bases at J, leaving 11 bases unmatched. CDR1 is MDHEN, CDR2 SYDVKM, per germline. CDR3 DNA sequence: TGTGCCAGCAGTTTAAAAGGGGGCGGGCTTTGGGGCTACACCTTC. The encoded protein is CASSLKGGGLWGYTF.

This chain uses TRBV19 with TRBJ1-1; TRBD1 agrees at 8 bases. The CDR3 is 16 amino acids. V shed 4 bases and J 1 base; nucleotides not matched to a gene: 8. Germline V gene sequence: CDR1 LNHDA, CDR2 SQIVND (reference sequence). The CDR3 is CASSNRQGPKNTEAFF. The CDR3 DNA reads as TGTGCCAGTAGTAACCGACAGGGGCCGAAGAACACTGAAGCTTTCTTT.

J is TRBJ1-3 and V is TRBV30; D is unresolved. Per germline, CDR1 GTSNPN and CDR2 SVGIG (reference sequence). The CDR3 totals 11 residues. The V gene lost 0 bases and the J gene lost 11 bases, with 8 bases spanning the gap. The CDR3 nucleotides are TGTGCCTGGAGTGTACGTACGGCCATATATTTT. The encoded protein is CAWSVRTAIYF. Full variable domain (outside the CDR3, taken from reference TRBV30 and TRBJ1-3): SQTIHQWPATLVQPVGSPLSLECTVEGTSNPNLYWYRQAAGRGLQLLFYSVGIGQISSEVPQNLSASRPQDRQFILSSKKLLLSDSGFYLCAWSVRTAIYFGEGSWLTVV.

The chain has TRBV4-2 and TRBJ2-7; D perhaps matches TRBD1 (6 bases). From germline, CDR1 is LGHNA and CDR2 YNFKEQ. The V end lost 4 bases, the J end lost 6 bases, and 10 bases lay between the germline ends. The CDR3 spans 12 residues. CDR3 sequence (DNA): TGTGCCAGCAGCCGGACAGTAGGCGAGCAGTACTTC. This sequence encodes CASSRTVGEQYF.

The rearrangement joins TRBV30 to TRBJ1-1, with D possibly matching TRBD1 (6 bases). Trimming left V 8 bases short and J 12 bases short, with 16 bases between. Germline CDR1 is GTSNPN and CDR2 is SVGIG (reference sequence). The CDR3 consists of 10 residues. The CDR3, as DNA: TGTGCCCCCCGGGACATGGACACTTTCTTT. This encodes CAPRDMDTFF.

The gene calls are TRBV29-1 and TRBJ1-1, with D tentatively TRBD1 (5 bases). Per germline, CDR1 SQVTM and CDR2 ANQGSEA. Trimming shortened V by 6 bases and J by 4 bases, and 15 bases separated the two germline ends. This CDR3 region has 13 residues. The CDR3 nucleotides are TGCAGCGTCCTGCCGGGGGTCGTCACTGAAGCTTTCTTT. This gives the protein CSVLPGVVTEAFF.